The 5 T cell receptor beta chains below come from one sample, sequenced in a study of blood T cell repertoires in COVID-19 (dated by TCRdb to the early 2020s). Receptor amplification or capture employed the immunoSEQ multiplex PCR assay. TCRdb carries this immuneACCESS record with in-frame sequences only. Its versions omit some clonotypes, under half of them owing to an unresolved V gene in the studies checked, with the rest unexplained. The sample includes 180,000 or so clones, with more than 75% observed a single time. Of the sample, approximately 9% falls within the top ten clones. Sequenced sample: peripheral blood. These receptors came from a woman aged 45 to 65 with active or convalescent COVID-19.

V usage is TRBV7-2 and J usage is TRBJ2-5; TRBD2 matches 10 bases. The ends lost 5 bases at V and 1 base at J; junction bases unmatched: 4. The CDR3 covers 15 residues. CDR1 and CDR2 (germline): SGHTA, FQGNSA. CDR3 residues: CASSRASGGQETQYF. CDR3 DNA: TGTGCCAGCAGCAGGGCTAGCGGGGGCCAAGAGACCCAGTACTTC.

This sequence joins TRBV30 and TRBJ2-4; tentative D call: TRBD1 (6 bases). The germline V gene has CDR1 GTSNPN and CDR2 SVGIG (reference sequence). The CDR3 consists of 14 residues. V lost 1 base to trimming and J lost 4 bases, with 11 bases between them. The DNA for the CDR3 is TGTGCCTGGAGTGGCAGGGGTGGAAAAAACATTCAGTACTTC. It translates to CAWSGRGGKNIQYF. The complete variable domain, with remaining parts taken from reference TRBV30 and TRBJ2-4, reads SQTIHQWPATLVQPVGSPLSLECTVEGTSNPNLYWYRQAAGRGLQLLFYSVGIGQISSEVPQNLSASRPQDRQFILSSKKLLLSDSGFYLCAWSGRGGKNIQYFGAGTRLSVL.

This chain uses TRBV11-2 with TRBJ2-3, with a tentative D call TRBD2 (6 bases). Germline V gene data show CDR1 as SGHAT and CDR2 as FQNNGV. With 5 bases removed from V and 2 bases from J, the gap between germline ends came to 14 bases. The CDR3 is 15 amino acids. CDR3 protein: CASSPLSGNTDTQYF. CDR3 nucleotide sequence: TGTGCCAGCAGCCCCCTTAGCGGAAACACAGATACGCAGTATTTT.

The CDR3 region is CASTRGSEETQYF. DNA for the CDR3: TGTGCCAGCACCCGAGGATCTGAAGAGACCCAGTACTTC. The chain has TRBV6-5 and TRBJ2-5, with no clear D. Trimming took 7 bases from V and 3 from J, leaving 12 bases between them. The CDR3 sequence is 13 residues long. Germline V lookup: CDR1 MNHEY, CDR2 SVGAGI.

Here the CDR3 DNA reads TGTGCCAGCAGCTTGGAGCGGGAGTTTAACACCGGGGAGCTGTTTTTT. This codes for CASSLEREFNTGELFF. The chain combines TRBV5-6 with TRBJ2-2; 8 bases fit TRBD2. V lost 0 bases to trimming and J lost 2 bases; unmatched junction nucleotides: 3. This CDR3 comprises 16 residues. From germline, CDR1 is SGHDT and CDR2 YYEEEE.